The 11 T cell receptor beta chains reported below all come from one sample, sequenced in a study of post-analysis software for immune sequencing data. Study-wide results and caveats: About five TRBV segments appeared more often in patients than in controls, and TRBV5-6, TRBV5-1 and TRBV20-1 were among these.

Antigen specificity for these receptors is unknown. The TCR beta cDNA libraries contained unique molecular identifiers. TCRdb reprocessed the PCR reads via MiXCR and lists one record per CDR3 protein. In the table there are fewer than 900,000 distinct CDR3 sequences, about 43% of which are singletons. The specimen was blood. These receptors were taken from a girl between 5 and 17 years old with multiple sclerosis.

This clonotype appeared a few times. A much larger clonotype is one base distant, so this may be a read error. This chain uses TRBV15 with TRBJ2-7; D possibly corresponds to TRBD1 (6 bases). The CDR3 has 14 amino acids. From germline, CDR1 is LNHNV and CDR2 YYDKDF (reference sequence). CDR3 bases: TGTGCCACCAGCAAACTGACAGGCTCCTACGAGCGGTACTTC. Residues: CATSKLTGSYERYF.

The chain recombines TRBV9 with TRBJ2-1; TRBD2 aligns across 8 bases. CDR1 SGDLS and CDR2 YYNGEE come from the germline V gene. V was clipped by 0 bases and J by 6 bases; unmatched bases: 8. The CDR3 loop spans 16 amino acids. CDR3 sequence (DNA): TGTGCCAGCAGCGTAGGCCGGGGGGGGGTTGTCAATGAGCAGTTCTTC. The encoded protein is CASSVGRGGVVNEQFF. Filled out from reference TRBV9 and TRBJ2-1, the complete variable domain reads DSGVTQTPKHLITATGQRVTLRCSPRSGDLSVYWYQQSLDQGLQFLIQYYNGEERAKGNILERFSAQQFPDLHSELNLSSLELGDSALYFCASSVGRGGVVNEQFFGPGTRLTVL.

The chain recombines TRBV4-3 with TRBJ2-3; 7 bases are a match to TRBD2. The CDR3 covers 17 residues. V lost 0 bases, J lost 0 bases, and 6 bases stayed unmatched. The V gene's germline CDR1 is LGHNA and CDR2 YSLEER. CDR3 nucleotides: TGCGCCAGCAGCCAAGATGGGGAGGGAATTAGCACAGATACGCAGTATTTT. This codes for CASSQDGEGISTDTQYF.

The rearrangement joins TRBV29-1 to TRBJ2-5, with D possibly TRBD1 on 6 matching bases. The CDR3 contains 12 residues. Germline assignment: CDR1 SQVTM and CDR2 ANQGSEA. CDR3 in DNA: TGCAGTTACCAGAGGGGGCAAGAGACCCAGTACTTC. Translating it yields CSYQRGQETQYF.

This clonotype is a singleton in its sample. This chain links TRBV6-1 with TRBJ2-4, with 7 bases lining up with TRBD1. Looked up from germline, CDR1 is MNHNS and CDR2 is SASEGT. The ends lost 1 base at V and 6 bases at J; junction bases unmatched: 3. The CDR3 extends over 14 amino acids. Here the CDR3 DNA reads TGTGCCAGCAGTGAAGTGGGACAGACAAACATTCAGTACTTC. It codes for CASSEVGQTNIQYF.

The chain couples TRBV15 to TRBJ1-5; the D is unclear. The CDR3 is 16 amino acids. Trimming cost V 2 bases and J 2 bases, with 13 bases left between them. From germline, CDR1 is LNHNV and CDR2 YYDKDF (reference sequence). In DNA, the CDR3 is TGTGCCACCAGCAGACCCGACGGACGGGGCAATCAGCCCCAGCATTTT. It is translated as CATSRPDGRGNQPQHF. Full variable domain (remainder filled in from reference TRBV15 and TRBJ1-5): DAMVIQNPRYQVTQFGKPVTLSCSQTLNHNVMYWYQQKSSQAPKLLFHYYDKDFNNEADTPDNFQSRRPNTSFCFLDIRSPGLGDTAMYLCATSRPDGRGNQPQHFGDGTRLSIL.

This clonotype came up a few times. This rearrangement joins TRBV20-1 to TRBJ2-3; 10 nucleotides align to TRBD2. Looked up from germline, CDR1 is DFQATT and CDR2 is SNEGSKA (reference sequence). After removal of 2 bases from V and 4 bases from J, the junction contained 0 bases not matched to a gene. CDR3 length equals 13 residues. The CDR3 reads CSARLAGADTQYF. The CDR3 nucleotides are TGCAGTGCTAGACTAGCGGGAGCAGATACGCAGTATTTT.

The V call is TRBV3-1, the J call TRBJ1-2; D gene ambiguous. The germline gives CDR1 LGHDT, CDR2 YNNKEL (reference sequence). Trimming removed 5 bases at V and 3 bases at J, with 7 bases between. The CDR3 runs 12 residues. The CDR3 sequence: CASSGGHYGYTF. The DNA of the CDR3 is TGTGCCAGCAGCGGCGGACACTATGGCTACACCTTC. Full variable domain (rest looked up from reference TRBV3-1 and TRBJ1-2): DTAVSQTPKYLVTQMGNDKSIKCEQNLGHDTMYWYKQDSKKFLKIMFSYNNKELIINETVPNRFSPKSPDKAHLNLHINSLELGDSAVYFCASSGGHYGYTFGSGTRLTVV.

The chain combines TRBV29-1 with TRBJ2-3; D not resolved. Germline V lookup: CDR1 SQVTM, CDR2 ANQGSEA. The CDR3 is 13 amino acids. V lost 6 bases, J lost 6 bases, and 16 bases lay in between. CDR3 coding DNA: TGCAGCGTCCCAAGAGGTGGTTGGGATACGCAGTATTTT. As protein: CSVPRGGWDTQYF.

This chain links TRBV19 with TRBJ2-1, with D possibly being TRBD1 (5 bases). The CDR3 has 14 amino acids. The V end was cut by 10 bases, the J end by 7 bases, with 20 bases between. Germline lookup yields CDR1 LNHDA and CDR2 SQIVND (reference sequence). CDR3 sequence (DNA): TGTGCCACCGAGGACACCAGGGTACGGAATGAGCAGTTCTTC. It translates to CATEDTRVRNEQFF.

The rearrangement joins TRBV7-2 to TRBJ2-7; D is possibly TRBD1 or TRBD2 (5 bases each). V dropped 4 bases and J dropped 6 bases, with 22 bases sitting between them. CDR1 is SGHTA and CDR2 is FQGNSA in the germline V gene. This CDR3 spans 16 amino acids. CDR3 protein: CASSSLGTSHPTEQYF. DNA of the CDR3: TGTGCCAGCAGCTCGCTCGGGACCTCACACCCGACCGAGCAGTACTTC.